The source of this T cell receptor (beta chain) is a study of blood T cells in healthy people across ages. The CDR3 is made up of 12 amino acids. V was shortened by 5 bases and J by 6 bases, with 9 bases between the two germline ends. The use of a sample-barcoded 5' primer and a J-beta primer mix characterized a second PCR of about 6 to 11 cycles. Each CDR3 protein is one row after TCRdb ran MiXCR on the 5' RACE reads. The sample contains about 1 million distinct CDR3 sequences, less than 25% of which appear only once. The data were also submitted as part of a second study, on T cells of mothers and their children.

Sequenced sample: blood. The rearrangement links TRBV12-3 or TRBV12-4 to TRBJ2-3; D gene uncertain. This TCR was sampled from a girl under 10 years old in good health. CDR3 sequence reads: CASSPQVDTQYF. The DNA of the CDR3 is TGTGCCAGCAGTCCCCAGGTCGATACGCAGTATTTT.